Detailed here is one TCR beta chain. This clonotype was seen repeatedly, ten times or more. The antigen this receptor binds is unknown. Base qualities are missing; no much larger clone stands one base away. This entry belongs to a study of Graves' ophthalmopathy and Graves' hyperthyroidism (dated by TCRdb to 2016 to 2018). In terms of the full investigation: Stable hyperthyroidism was defined as no progression to ophthalmopathy within 18 months of follow-up. To explore V-J signatures that separate ophthalmopathy from hyperthyroidism, a discovery set of about 98 patients was enrolled, consisting of about 45 with ophthalmopathy and approximately 60 with stable hyperthyroidism. In total, around 140 blood samples were TCR-sequenced: 40 to 45 ophthalmopathy, some 80 hyperthyroidism and 17 hyperthyroidism-to-ophthalmopathy patients. The study used signatures of the TCR beta repertoire to tell Graves' ophthalmopathy apart from Graves' hyperthyroidism and to predict which patients would progress to ophthalmopathy. After sampling, hyperthyroidism patients received methimazole starting at 30 mg daily, and ophthalmopathy patients received high-dose intravenous methylprednisolone. T-cell repertoires of thyroid tissue and blood were compared in about 6 hyperthyroidism patients. For independent validation, a separate cohort was made up of 18 to 20 hyperthyroidism patients plus 17 patients who later progressed from hyperthyroidism to ophthalmopathy. Paper-wide results and their limitations: Most expanded thyroid clonotypes with a frequency above 0.001 also appeared in blood, which suggests that blood repertoires may reflect the immune response in the thyroid. In cross-validation, the 13-signature model distinguished ophthalmopathy from stable hyperthyroidism with around 86% sensitivity and 81% to 82% specificity, while in the test set the corresponding values were approximately 79% and 70%. In validation, the model predicted ophthalmopathy progression with about 71% sensitivity and 72.22% specificity; some twelve predicted patients were CT-confirmed with GO in a median of roughly 6.8 months. No statistical method was used to predetermine the sample size, and group allocation was not hidden from the investigators.

Hyperthyroidism patients were newly diagnosed, were aged 18 to 65 years, and had a disease duration under 2 months. Patients with other autoimmune diseases, uncontrolled infections, pregnancy or lactation were excluded. Clinical symptoms, serum thyroxine, TRAb, thyroid ultrasound and orbital computed tomography were used for diagnosis. Total RNA was extracted with Trizol reagent and quality-checked on an Agilent 2100 Bioanalyzer. CDR3 length: 12 amino acids, cysteine to phenylalanine. The CDR3 DNA has 36 bases and is translated from base 1. The germline V gene sets CDR1 to SNHLY and CDR2 to FYNNEI. V gives up 6 bases and J gives up 6 bases, and the segment between their germline ends measures 12 bases. For repertoire sequencing, the TCR beta CDR3 regions were amplified from RNA transcripts. A first-round RT-PCR used HTBI primers with the Qiagen OneStep RT-PCR kit, followed by a second-round multiplex PCR, size selection and purification. The libraries underwent paired-end sequencing with 100 bp reads on an Illumina HiSeq2000. From the authors' description of their analysis: SOAPnuke was used to process the reads, removing any read that contained adapters or uncalled bases, had a mean Phred below 15, or lacked an exact match to the constant primer or identifier. COPE v1.2.5 was used to merge high-quality paired reads. Each unique nucleotide sequence was treated as a clonotype, and MiTCR v1.1 was used to align the clonotypes to the IMGT TRB V, D and J references. The analysis was limited to V-J combinations with a frequency above 0.0001, which together covered approximately 99% of the repertoires. For each V-J combination, a TCR clonal expansion and chaos score was defined as F50 clonal expansion divided by the chaos observed in the TCRdist matrix. Features were reduced by Welch's t-statistics and random forest to roughly 14 V-J combinations, which fed a naive Bayes classifier. The similarity between thyroid and blood repertoires was quantified using the Morisita-Horn index. TCRdb ran its own pipeline on the public reads, namely fastp trimming at Q25 and MiXCR clone calling, and kept in-frame beta chains. Every CDR3 protein is listed once, alongside the most common genes and DNA of its rows. The V and J calls, along with clone size, are taken from TCRdb and not from the paper's own processing. This sample holds about 550,000 distinct CDR3 sequences; under 40% were observed only once. The ten largest make up less than 4.5% of the sample.

This TCR came from an adult man with Graves' hyperthyroidism. Sequenced sample: peripheral blood or thyroid tissue (not recorded which). The V gene is TRBV2 and the J gene is TRBJ2-7; confidence is insufficient to name the D gene. The nucleotide sequence is TGTGCCAGCAGACGGAACAGTGTCGAGCAGTACTTC. It codes for CASRRNSVEQYF.